This T cell receptor (beta chain) was observed in a study of T cell changes during pregnancy in multiple sclerosis. J gave up 1 base and V 0 bases, and 3 bases lay outside the gene matches. This CDR3 region has 17 residues. Per germline, CDR1 SEHNR and CDR2 FQNEAQ (reference sequence). Here immunoSEQ multiplex PCR was the method, and the copy in TCRdb shows in-frame clones only, minus some. This sample has roughly 47,000 clones, with 94% found just once. The chain carries TRBV7-9 and TRBJ2-6, with TRBD1 matching over 7 bases. The sequence was obtained from a female donor with multiple sclerosis, enrolled in a pregnancy study. Source: CD8+ T cells from peripheral blood mononuclear cells, taken before pregnancy. In DNA, the CDR3 is TGTGCCAGCAGCTTAGCTCCGACAGGGTCTGGGGCCAACGTCCTGACTTTC. Protein: CASSLAPTGSGANVLTF.